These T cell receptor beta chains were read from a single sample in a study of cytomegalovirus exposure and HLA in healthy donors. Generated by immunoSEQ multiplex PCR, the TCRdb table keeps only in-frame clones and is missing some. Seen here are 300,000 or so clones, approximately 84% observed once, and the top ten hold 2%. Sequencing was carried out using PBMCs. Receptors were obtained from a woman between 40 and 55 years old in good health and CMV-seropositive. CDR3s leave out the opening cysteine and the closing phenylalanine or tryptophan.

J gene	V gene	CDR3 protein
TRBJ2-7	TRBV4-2	ASSQERHGGGPYEQY
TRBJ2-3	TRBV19	ASSRGSGTADTQY
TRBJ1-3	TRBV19	ASSIGGTGINTIY
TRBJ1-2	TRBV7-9	ASSLMELVSPRDYGYT
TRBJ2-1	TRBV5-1	ASSFAGGSYNEQF
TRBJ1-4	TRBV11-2	ASSLVGQPGNEKLF
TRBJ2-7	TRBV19	ASSIDYRGPYEQY
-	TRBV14	ASSQDRRGIYEQY
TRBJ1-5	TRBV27	ASSKLVQGANHVPQPQH
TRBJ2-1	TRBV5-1	ASSLGGTGYNEQF
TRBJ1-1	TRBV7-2	ASSLGGLNTEAF
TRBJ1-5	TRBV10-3	AIQQGAYQPQH
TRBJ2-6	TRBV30	AWAQGTGANVLT
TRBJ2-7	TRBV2	ASSELLAAYEQY
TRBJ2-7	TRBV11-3	ASSPPWGGGTYEQY
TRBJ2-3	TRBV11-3	ASSLYSLAGTTDTQY
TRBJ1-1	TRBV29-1	SVEDRGTEAF
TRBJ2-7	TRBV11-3	ASSFGLAGYEQY
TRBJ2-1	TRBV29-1	SVDMGLTSYNEQF
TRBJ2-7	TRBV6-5	ASSPRDVPYEQY
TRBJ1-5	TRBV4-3	ASSLFLQGAQPQH
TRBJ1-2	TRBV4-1	ASSQDPGDSSLTGYT
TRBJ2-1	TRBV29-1	SVARSSGSVGDEQF
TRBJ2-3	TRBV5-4	ASSPIRAGAGDTQY
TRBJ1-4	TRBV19	ASSLGQGATNEKLF
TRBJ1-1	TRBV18	ASSPEALNTEAF
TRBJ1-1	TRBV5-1	VSSLEGTGNTEAF
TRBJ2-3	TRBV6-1	AGGGLRTDTQY
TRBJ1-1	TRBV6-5	ASSSQGRTEAF
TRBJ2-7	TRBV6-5	ASSYTRGRGYEQY
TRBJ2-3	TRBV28	ASQPPAGASSAQY
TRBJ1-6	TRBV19	ASSMSGFGSPLH
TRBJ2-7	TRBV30	AWNPNRGTLLPYEQY
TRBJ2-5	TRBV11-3	ASSSGQGAQETQY
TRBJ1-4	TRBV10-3	AIGQENNEKLF
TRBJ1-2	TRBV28	ASSRTEYGYT
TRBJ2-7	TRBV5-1	ASSLGFRGDLSYEQY
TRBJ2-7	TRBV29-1	SVDGRAYEQY
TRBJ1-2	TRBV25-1	ASSERGTDYGYT
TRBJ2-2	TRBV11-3	ASSLAANRDRVGTGELF